This T cell receptor beta chain stems from a study of blood T cell repertoires in COVID-19. The repertoire was sequenced with immunoSEQ multiplex PCR; TCRdb's copy has only in-frame clones and lacks some. The sample lists over 130,000 clones, roughly 84% seen once, with less than 9% in the top ten. The sequencing input was peripheral blood. The receptor comes from a man younger than 40 with COVID-19, enrolled during active disease.

The CDR3 nucleotides read TGTGCCAGCACCTGGGGGGCCCCGAACAGACTAGCGGGAGAGTTTCGTCCAGATACGCAGTATTTT. Translated: CASTWGAPNRLAGEFRPDTQYF. The chain carries TRBV27 and TRBJ2-3; the match to TRBD2 covers 12 bases. CDR1 is MNHEY and CDR2 is SMNVEV in the germline V gene (reference sequence). V lost 7 bases, J lost 4 bases, and 27 bases stayed unmatched. This CDR3 spans 22 amino acids.